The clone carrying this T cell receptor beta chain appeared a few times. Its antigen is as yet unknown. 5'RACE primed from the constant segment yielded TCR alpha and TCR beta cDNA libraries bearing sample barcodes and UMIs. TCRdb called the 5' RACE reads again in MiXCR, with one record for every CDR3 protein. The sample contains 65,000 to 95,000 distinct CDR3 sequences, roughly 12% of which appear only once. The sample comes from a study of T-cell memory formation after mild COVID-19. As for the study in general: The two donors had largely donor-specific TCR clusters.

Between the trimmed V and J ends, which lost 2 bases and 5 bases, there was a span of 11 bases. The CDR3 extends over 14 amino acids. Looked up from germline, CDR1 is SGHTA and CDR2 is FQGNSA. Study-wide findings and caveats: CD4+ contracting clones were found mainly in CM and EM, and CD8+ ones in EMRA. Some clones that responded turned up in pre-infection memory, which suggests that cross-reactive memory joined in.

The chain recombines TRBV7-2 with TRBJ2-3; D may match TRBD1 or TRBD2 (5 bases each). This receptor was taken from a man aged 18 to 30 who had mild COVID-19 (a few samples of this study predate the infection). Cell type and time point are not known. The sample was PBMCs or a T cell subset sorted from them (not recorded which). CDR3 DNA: TGTGCCAGCAGCTTACTGGGGGTGCAAGATACGCAGTATTTT. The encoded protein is CASSLLGVQDTQYF.